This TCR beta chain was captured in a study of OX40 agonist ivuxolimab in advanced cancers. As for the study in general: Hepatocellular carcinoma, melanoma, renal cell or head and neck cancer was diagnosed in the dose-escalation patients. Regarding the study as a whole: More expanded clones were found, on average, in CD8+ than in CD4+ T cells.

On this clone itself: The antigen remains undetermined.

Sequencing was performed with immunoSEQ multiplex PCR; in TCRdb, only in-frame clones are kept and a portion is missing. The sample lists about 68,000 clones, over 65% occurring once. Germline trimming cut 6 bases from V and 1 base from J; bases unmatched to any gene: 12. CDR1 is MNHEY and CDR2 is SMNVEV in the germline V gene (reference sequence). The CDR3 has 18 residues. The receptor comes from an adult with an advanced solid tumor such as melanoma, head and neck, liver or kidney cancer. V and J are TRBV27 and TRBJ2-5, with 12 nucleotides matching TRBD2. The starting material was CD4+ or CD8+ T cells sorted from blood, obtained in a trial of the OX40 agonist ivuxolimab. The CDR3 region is CASSPGATSGGFQETQYF. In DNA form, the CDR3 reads TGTGCCAGCAGCCCAGGGGCGACTAGCGGGGGATTCCAAGAGACCCAGTACTTC.